This entry concerns a single TCR beta chain. Unique molecular identifiers featured in how the TCRbeta library was prepared. TCRdb reprocessed the PCR reads with MiXCR, giving one entry per CDR3 protein. The sample includes some 350,000 distinct CDR3 sequences, over 9% of them seen just once. This entry comes from a study of T-cell reconstitution after alpha-beta-depleted transplantation in children. Trimming removed 2 bases from V and 7 bases from J, with 9 bases in between. Germline CDR1 MGHRA, CDR2 YSYEKL. The length of the CDR3 is 13 residues. The chain is built from TRBV4-1 and TRBJ2-1; no clear D. This material consisted of PBMCs from the stem cell graft donor, taken from the stem cell graft. The TCR originated in a human donor who donated a stem cell graft to a child with acute lymphoblastic leukemia. CDR3 amino acids: CASSQPRPNEQFF. In nucleotides, the CDR3 is TGCGCCAGCAGCCAACCTCGGCCGAATGAGCAGTTCTTC.